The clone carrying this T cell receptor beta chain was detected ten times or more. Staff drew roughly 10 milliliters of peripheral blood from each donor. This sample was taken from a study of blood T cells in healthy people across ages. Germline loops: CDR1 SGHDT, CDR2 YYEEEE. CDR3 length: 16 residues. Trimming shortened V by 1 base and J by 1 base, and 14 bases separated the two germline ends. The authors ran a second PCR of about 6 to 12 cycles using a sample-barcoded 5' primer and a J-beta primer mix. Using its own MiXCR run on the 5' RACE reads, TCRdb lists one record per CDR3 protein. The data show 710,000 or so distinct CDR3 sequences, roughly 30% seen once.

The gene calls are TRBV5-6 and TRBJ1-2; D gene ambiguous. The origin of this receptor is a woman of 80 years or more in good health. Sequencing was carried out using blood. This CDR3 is CASSLKPGPHNYGYTF. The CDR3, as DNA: TGTGCCAGCAGCTTGAAACCGGGCCCGCATAACTATGGCTACACCTTC.